The 14 T cell receptor beta chains below all came from one sample that was sequenced in a study of beta chain features in type 1 diabetes (dated by TCRdb to 2016 to 2019). To prepare the library, the immunoSEQ multiplex PCR assay was applied. The High Capacity cDNA Reverse Transcription Kit was used to reverse transcribe all of the isolated RNA, meaning that expressed TCRB transcripts were what got sequenced. TCRdb retrieved this table from immuneACCESS and kept in-frame rearrangements only. Not all clones are present; in checked studies, unresolved V genes account for under half, and no reason is known for the remainder. Recorded for this sample are roughly 140,000 clones; 48% of them occurred a single time. Jointly, the top ten make up 0.42% of the sample. The sequenced material came from Tregs from blood. In the paper's terms, the cell subset or site label means: regulatory CD4+ T cells. Receptors were obtained from a man younger than 35 in good health.

The chain recombines TRBV4-3 with TRBJ1-1; 8 positions match TRBD1. The CDR3 is 15 amino acids. Per germline, CDR1 LGHNA and CDR2 YSLEER. The junction had 7 bases not matched to a gene; V was cut back by 4 bases and J by 3 bases. CDR3: CASSRRTGRDTEAFF. CDR3 coding DNA: TGCGCCAGCAGCCGAAGGACAGGGAGAGACACTGAAGCTTTCTTT.

This chain connects TRBV2 to TRBJ2-5; TRBD2 agrees at 11 bases. The DNA end lines up better with TRBJ2-7; the J call may be wrong. The CDR3 has 14 amino acids. From germline, CDR1 is SNHLY and CDR2 FYNNEI. CDR3 nucleotides: TGTGCCAGCAGCGCTAGCGGGGGGTGGAACGAGCAGTACTTC. This codes for CASSASGGWNEQYF.

The chain links TRBV28 to TRBJ1-2; D is unclear. This CDR3 has 13 amino acids. V shed 7 bases and J shed 4 bases, with 13 bases lying between them. Germline-derived CDR1 and CDR2 are MDHEN and SYDVKM. This CDR3 reads CASTFRDSYGYTF. CDR3 bases: TGTGCCAGCACTTTCAGAGACTCCTATGGCTACACCTTC.

This rearrangement joins TRBV7-2 to TRBJ2-5; the match to TRBD1 covers 7 bases. The CDR3 runs to 16 residues. Germline CDR1 is SGHTA and CDR2 is FQGNSA. The ends lost 7 bases at V and 5 bases at J; junction bases unmatched: 16. CDR3 amino acids: CASTPGRTGVWETQYF. CDR3 coding DNA: TGTGCCAGCACCCCCGGAAGGACAGGTGTTTGGGAGACCCAGTACTTC.

This clone was seen a few times. The V gene is TRBV4-3, the J gene TRBJ2-7; TRBD1 agrees at 9 bases. The CDR3 has 15 amino acids. Unmatched junction bases numbered 7, after V lost 0 bases and J lost 7 bases. The germline gives CDR1 LGHNA, CDR2 YSLEER. The CDR3 DNA is TGCGCCAGCAGCCAAGAGGCGACAGGGGGTGGGGAGCAGTACTTC. Protein sequence: CASSQEATGGGEQYF.

CDR3 bases: TGTGCCTGGAGTGTACAGGGCGAGCAGTACTTC. Its translation is CAWSVQGEQYF. This chain uses TRBV30 with TRBJ2-7; D possibly corresponds to TRBD1 (6 bases). Trimming took off 0 bases at V and 6 bases at J, with 6 bases between the two ends. The CDR3 covers 11 residues. From germline, CDR1 is GTSNPN and CDR2 SVGIG (reference sequence).

This clone occurred once. The V and J genes are TRBV7-3 and TRBJ2-7, with D perhaps TRBD2 (5 bases). CDR1 is SGHTA and CDR2 is FQGTGA in the germline V gene. The CDR3 sequence is 13 residues long. Trimming took off 0 bases at V and 6 bases at J, with 9 bases between the two ends. CDR3 sequence: CASSLTLGAEQYF. In DNA, the CDR3 is TGTGCCAGCAGCTTAACGTTGGGAGCCGAGCAGTACTTC.

The chain uses TRBV6-1 and TRBJ1-5; D uncertain. This CDR3 has 12 residues. V lost 4 bases, J lost 4 bases, and 5 bases lay in between. Germline values: CDR1 MNHNS, CDR2 SASEGT. In DNA, the CDR3 is TGTGCCAGCAGTGCCCCAAATCAGCCCCAGCATTTT. Its protein is CASSAPNQPQHF.

This rearrangement joins TRBV29-1 to TRBJ1-2; D unresolved. Trimming pared 4 bases from V and 3 bases from J, leaving 12 bases between. In germline, CDR1 is SQVTM, CDR2 ANQGSEA. CDR3 length: 13 residues. In nucleotides, the CDR3 is TGCAGCGTTGGCCTAGCCGGGGACTATGGCTACACCTTC. Residues: CSVGLAGDYGYTF.

This clone was observed a handful of times. The rearrangement links TRBV5-1 to TRBJ1-4; D possibly corresponds to TRBD1 (6 bases). This CDR3 has 15 amino acids. Per germline, CDR1 SGHRS and CDR2 YFSETQ. With 0 bases removed from V and 8 bases from J, the gap between germline ends came to 14 bases. The CDR3 loop reads CASSLGTEFAEKLFF. The CDR3 coding sequence is TGCGCCAGCAGCTTGGGGACAGAGTTTGCCGAAAAACTGTTTTTT.

The chain joins TRBV11-2 to TRBJ2-7, with 10 bases matching TRBD2. Germline loops: CDR1 SGHAT, CDR2 FQNNGV. V shed 3 bases and J 2 bases; nucleotides not matched to a gene: 10. The CDR3 is made up of 17 amino acids. This chain's CDR3 is CASSFLWSSGRPYEQYF. In DNA, the CDR3 is TGTGCCAGCAGCTTCCTATGGTCTAGCGGGAGACCCTACGAGCAGTACTTC.

This clone was seen a few times. The chain uses TRBV11-2 and TRBJ2-7; possibly TRBD2 for D (5 bases). The CDR3 is 12 amino acids. CDR1 is SGHAT, CDR2 FQNNGV, per germline. V was pared by 2 bases and J by 7 bases, with 9 bases between. The CDR3 sequence: CASSLNRDEQYF. In nucleotides, the CDR3 is TGTGCCAGCAGCTTAAATCGGGATGAGCAGTACTTC.

V gene TRBV15 combines with J gene TRBJ2-7; D possibly corresponds to TRBD1 (6 bases). CDR3 length: 15 amino acids. Germline values: CDR1 LNHNV, CDR2 YYDKDF (reference sequence). V lost 0 bases, J lost 3 bases, and 12 bases lay in between. The chain's CDR3 is CATSRDFTGHYEQYF. The CDR3 DNA reads as TGTGCCACCAGCAGAGATTTCACGGGACACTACGAGCAGTACTTC.

This clone was detected only a few times. The chain recombines TRBV19 with TRBJ2-1, with TRBD2 matching 10 bases. The trim removed 6 bases at V and 5 bases at J, leaving 4 bases unmatched. The CDR3 has 14 amino acids. CDR1 LNHDA and CDR2 SQIVND come from the germline V gene (reference sequence). For the CDR3, the DNA is TGTGCCAGTAGCTCCCTAGCGGGAGACAATGAGCAGTTCTTC. It translates to CASSSLAGDNEQFF.